The present TCR beta chain was sequenced within a study of blood T cell repertoires in COVID-19. Across the whole study: The study drew acute and convalescent COVID-19 samples from the United States, Italy and Spain. From T cells, B-cell-depleted T cells, or PBMCs came the material, which was cDNA or gDNA.

Original processing notes: How many nucleated cells were present was estimated from reference gene primer amplification. TCRdb's table, derived via immunoSEQ multiplex PCR, lists solely in-frame clones and lacks some. D and trimming were read from the DNA, whereas the V and J calls and clone size are those reported in that table. The sample lists about 29,000 clones, nearly 80% occurring once. This clone came up once. Germline values: CDR1 MDHEN, CDR2 SYDVKM. Trimming removed 1 base at V and 4 bases at J, with 25 bases between. The CDR3 has 20 amino acids. The sequencing input was peripheral blood. This receptor was taken from a woman aged 70-85 years with acute or convalescent COVID-19. V is TRBV28 and J is TRBJ2-2; tentative D call: TRBD2 (6 bases). The CDR3 protein is CASSLLSGTGSVVGTGELFF. Here the CDR3 DNA reads TGTGCCAGCAGTTTATTATCAGGGACTGGTTCGGTGGTCGGCACCGGGGAGCTGTTTTTT.